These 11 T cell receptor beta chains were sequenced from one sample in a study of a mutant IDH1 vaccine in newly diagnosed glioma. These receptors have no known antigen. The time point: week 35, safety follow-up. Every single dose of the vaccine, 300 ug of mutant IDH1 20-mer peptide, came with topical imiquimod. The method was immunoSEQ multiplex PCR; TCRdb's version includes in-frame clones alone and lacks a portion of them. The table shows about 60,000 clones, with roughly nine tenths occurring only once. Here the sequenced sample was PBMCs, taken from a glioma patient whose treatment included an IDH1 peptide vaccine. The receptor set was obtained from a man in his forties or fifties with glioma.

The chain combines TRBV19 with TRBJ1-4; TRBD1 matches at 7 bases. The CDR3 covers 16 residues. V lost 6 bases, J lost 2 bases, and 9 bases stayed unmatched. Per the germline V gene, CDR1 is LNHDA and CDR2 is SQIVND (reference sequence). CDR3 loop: CASSALDRVTNEKLFF. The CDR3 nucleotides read TGTGCCAGTAGCGCCCTCGACAGGGTCACTAATGAAAAACTGTTTTTT.

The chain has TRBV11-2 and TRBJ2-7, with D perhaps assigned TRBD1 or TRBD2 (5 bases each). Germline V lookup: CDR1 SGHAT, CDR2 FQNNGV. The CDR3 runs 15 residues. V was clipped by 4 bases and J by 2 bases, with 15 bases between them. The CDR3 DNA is TGTGCCAGCAGCTCCGTTCCGGGGCCGACCTACGAGCAGTACTTC. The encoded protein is CASSSVPGPTYEQYF.

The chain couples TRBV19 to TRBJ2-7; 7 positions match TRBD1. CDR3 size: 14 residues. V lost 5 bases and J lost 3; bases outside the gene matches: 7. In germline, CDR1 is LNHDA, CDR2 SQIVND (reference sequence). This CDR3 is CASSPGQLNYEQYF. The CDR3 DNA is TGTGCCAGTAGTCCGGGACAGCTAAACTACGAGCAGTACTTC.

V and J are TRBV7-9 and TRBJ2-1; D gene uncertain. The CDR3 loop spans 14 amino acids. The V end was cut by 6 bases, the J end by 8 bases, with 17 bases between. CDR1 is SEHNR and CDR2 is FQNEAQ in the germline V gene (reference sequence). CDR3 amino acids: CASRTDLRVDEQFF. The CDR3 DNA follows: TGTGCCAGCAGGACGGACCTCCGGGTGGATGAGCAGTTCTTC. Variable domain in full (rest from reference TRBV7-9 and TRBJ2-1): DTGVSQNPRHKITKRGQNVTFRCDPISEHNRLYWYRQTLGQGPEFLTYFQNEAQLEKSRLLSDRFSAERPKGSFSTLEIQRTEQGDSAMYLCASRTDLRVDEQFFGPGTRLTVL.

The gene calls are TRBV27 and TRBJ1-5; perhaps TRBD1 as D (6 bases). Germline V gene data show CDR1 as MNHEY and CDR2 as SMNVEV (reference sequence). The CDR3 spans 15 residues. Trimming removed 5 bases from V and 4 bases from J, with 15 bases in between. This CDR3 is CASSTYRAGNQPQHF. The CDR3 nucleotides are TGTGCCAGCAGTACATACAGGGCGGGGAATCAGCCCCAGCATTTT.

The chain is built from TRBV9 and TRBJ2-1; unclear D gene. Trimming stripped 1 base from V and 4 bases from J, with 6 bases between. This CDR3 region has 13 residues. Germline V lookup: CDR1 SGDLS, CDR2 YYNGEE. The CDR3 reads CASSVHSYNEQFF. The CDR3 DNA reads TGTGCCAGCAGCGTACACAGTTACAATGAGCAGTTCTTC.

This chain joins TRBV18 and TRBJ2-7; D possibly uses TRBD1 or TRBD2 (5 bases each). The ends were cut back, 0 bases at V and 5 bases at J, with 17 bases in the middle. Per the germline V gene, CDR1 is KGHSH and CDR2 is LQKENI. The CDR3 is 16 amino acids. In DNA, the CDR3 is TGTGCCAGCTCACCACCGAACGGGGCTGGTTACGACGAGCAGTACTTC. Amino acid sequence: CASSPPNGAGYDEQYF.

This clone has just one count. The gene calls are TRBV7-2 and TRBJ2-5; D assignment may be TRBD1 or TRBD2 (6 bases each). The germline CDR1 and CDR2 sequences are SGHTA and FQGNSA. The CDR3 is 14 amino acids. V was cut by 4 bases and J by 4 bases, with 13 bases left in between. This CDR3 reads CASSSRGGRETQYF. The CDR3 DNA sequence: TGTGCCAGCAGCTCTAGAGGGGGGAGAGAGACCCAGTACTTC.

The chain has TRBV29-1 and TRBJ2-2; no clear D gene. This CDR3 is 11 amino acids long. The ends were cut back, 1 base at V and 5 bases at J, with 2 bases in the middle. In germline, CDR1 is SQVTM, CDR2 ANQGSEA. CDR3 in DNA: TGCAGCGTTGAAGTTACCGGGGAGCTGTTTTTT. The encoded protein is CSVEVTGELFF.

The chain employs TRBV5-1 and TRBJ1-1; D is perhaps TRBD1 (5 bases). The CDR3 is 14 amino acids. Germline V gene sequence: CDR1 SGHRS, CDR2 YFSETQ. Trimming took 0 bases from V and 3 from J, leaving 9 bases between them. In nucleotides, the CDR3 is TGCGCCAGCAGCTTGGGGCTGGGGGACACTGAAGCTTTCTTT. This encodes CASSLGLGDTEAFF. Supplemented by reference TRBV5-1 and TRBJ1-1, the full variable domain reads KAGVTQTPRYLIKTRGQQVTLSCSPISGHRSVSWYQQTPGQGLQFLFEYFSETQRNKGNFPGRFSGRQFSNSRSEMNVSTLELGDSALYLCASSLGLGDTEAFFGQGTRLTVV.

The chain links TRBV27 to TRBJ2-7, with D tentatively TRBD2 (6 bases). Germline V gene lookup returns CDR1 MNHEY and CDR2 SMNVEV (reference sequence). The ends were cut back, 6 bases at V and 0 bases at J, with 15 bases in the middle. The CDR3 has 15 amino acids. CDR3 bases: TGTGCCAGCAGCGTTCGCGGCGGGGACTCCTACGAGCAGTACTTC. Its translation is CASSVRGGDSYEQYF.